This T cell receptor (beta chain) was identified in a study of Ad26.COV2.S vaccination and SARS-CoV-2 variants. Looking at the study overall: Of the COV1001 trial arms, the Ad26.COV2.S arm included the donor.

Trimming left V 10 bases short and J 1 base short, with 10 bases between. CDR1 and CDR2 (germline): MDHEN, SYDVKM. The length of the CDR3 is 12 residues. Treatment described: some 19 received Ad26.COV2.S at low or high dose, single or two shots; several received placebo; per-sample allocation not given. Sampling happened 63 days after the first vaccine or placebo injection. The table came from immunoSEQ multiplex PCR; TCRdb's copy has only in-frame clones and leaves some out. This table has around 300,000 clones, roughly nine tenths appearing once. The specimen comprised peripheral blood, sampled in a trial of Ad26.COV2.S vaccine versus placebo. V usage is TRBV28 and J usage is TRBJ1-2; D may be TRBD1 (6 bases). The receptor was derived from a person between 18 and 60 years old who received the Ad26.COV2.S COVID-19 vaccine or a placebo. The CDR3 is CATSGVNYGYTF. The CDR3 DNA reads as TGTGCCACCTCAGGGGTTAACTATGGCTACACCTTC.